Following are 21 T cell receptor beta chains from one sample sequenced in a study of CD8+ T cells in alopecia areata. cDNA reverse transcribed from extracted RNA served as the sequencing template. Using immunoSEQ multiplex PCR, the repertoire was profiled, and TCRdb retains in-frame clones only, with some absent. This table has around 180,000 clones, over 55% appearing once. Treatment reported: oral pan-JAK inhibitor, 5-10 mg twice daily. The sequences come from CD4+ T cells sorted from blood, collected at week 24, from a patient treated with tofacitinib. The receptors stem from a human donor with alopecia areata.

V usage is TRBV11-1 and J usage is TRBJ2-6; the match to TRBD1 covers 10 bases. V gave up 5 bases and J gave up 1 base; unmatched junction bases: 5. The V gene's germline CDR1 is SGHAT and CDR2 FQDESV (reference sequence). This CDR3 spans 17 amino acids. CDR3 region: CASSPGQGRSGANVLTF. DNA for the CDR3: TGTGCCAGCAGCCCGGGACAGGGGAGGTCTGGGGCCAACGTCCTGACTTTC.

This clone was seen more than once but under ten times. The sample has other DNA sequences that encode this CDR3 too. CDR3 in amino acids: CASSLEYEQYF. CDR3 nucleotide sequence: TGTGCCAGCAGCTTAGAATACGAGCAGTACTTC. The V call is TRBV7-2, the J call TRBJ2-7; D is unclear. Germline CDR1 is SGHTA and CDR2 is FQGNSA. Trimming pared 1 base from V and 4 bases from J, leaving 2 bases between. The CDR3 runs 11 residues.

The chain links TRBV9 to TRBJ1-1; TRBD1 is a possible D gene (5 bases). This CDR3 has 18 amino acids. Germline V gives CDR1 SGDLS, CDR2 YYNGEE. The V gene lost 3 bases and the J gene lost 1 base, with 22 bases spanning the gap. The CDR3 spells CASSESRAPSTPNTEAFF. CDR3 nucleotide sequence: TGTGCCAGCAGCGAATCCAGGGCCCCCAGTACCCCGAACACTGAAGCTTTCTTT. Together with reference TRBV9 and TRBJ1-1, the CDR3 gives the full variable domain: DSGVTQTPKHLITATGQRVTLRCSPRSGDLSVYWYQQSLDQGLQFLIQYYNGEERAKGNILERFSAQQFPDLHSELNLSSLELGDSALYFCASSESRAPSTPNTEAFFGQGTRLTVV.

This clone has only one observation. The chain couples TRBV5-1 to TRBJ2-6; TRBD1 might be the D (6 bases). Trimming shortened V by 8 bases and J by 0 bases, and 18 bases separated the two germline ends. Germline V gene lookup returns CDR1 SGHRS and CDR2 YFSETQ. There are 17 residues in the CDR3. The CDR3 DNA sequence: TGCGCCAGTAGATATTTAACAGGGATCTCTGGGGCCAACGTCCTGACTTTC. Residues: CASRYLTGISGANVLTF.

The genes are TRBV2 and TRBJ2-7; no reliable D call. V shed 6 bases and J shed 6 bases, with 12 bases lying between them. This CDR3 has 12 amino acids. From germline, CDR1 is SNHLY and CDR2 FYNNEI. The chain's CDR3 is CASSKIETEQYF. CDR3 nucleotide sequence: TGTGCCAGCAGCAAGATCGAGACCGAGCAGTACTTC. Full variable domain (outside the CDR3, taken from reference TRBV2 and TRBJ2-7): EPEVTQTPSHQVTQMGQEVILRCVPISNHLYFYWYRQILGQKVEFLVSFYNNEISEKSEIFDDQFSVERPDGSNFTLKIRSTKLEDSAMYFCASSKIETEQYFGPGTRLTVT.

This rearrangement joins TRBV15 to TRBJ2-3, with D possibly TRBD1 on 5 matching bases. CDR1 LNHNV and CDR2 YYDKDF come from the germline V gene (reference sequence). This CDR3 comprises 17 residues. V lost 0 bases and J 2 bases, leaving 15 bases between the germline ends. The CDR3 here is CATSRERRTNPTDTQYF. As DNA, the CDR3 is TGTGCCACCAGCAGAGAGCGCCGGACAAACCCCACAGATACGCAGTATTTT.

V and J are TRBV29-1 and TRBJ1-1; D perhaps matches TRBD1 (5 bases). The CDR3 extends over 13 amino acids. V was clipped by 2 bases and J by 3 bases, with 10 bases between them. Germline-derived CDR1 and CDR2 are SQVTM and ANQGSEA. DNA for the CDR3: TGCAGCGTTGAAATCCAGGGCTACACTGAAGCTTTCTTT. This codes for CSVEIQGYTEAFF.

The chain employs TRBV23-1 and TRBJ1-5, with D unresolved. TRBV23-1 carries the ORF label, with uncertain function. The CDR3 sequence is 12 residues long. Trimming took off 4 bases at V and 7 bases at J, with 8 bases between the two ends. CDR3 residues: CASSLPGQPQHF. In DNA form, the CDR3 reads TGCGCCAGCAGTCTTCCAGGACAGCCCCAGCATTTT.

This clone was detected only a few times. V usage is TRBV29-1 and J usage is TRBJ2-7; the D gene is possibly TRBD1 (7 bases). CDR1 and CDR2 (germline): SQVTM, ANQGSEA. Trimming took off 4 bases at V and 3 bases at J, with 25 bases between the two ends. The CDR3 has 17 amino acids. Here the CDR3 reads CSVGGGTDVGGDYEQYF. CDR3 in DNA: TGCAGCGTTGGAGGCGGGACAGACGTAGGTGGGGACTACGAGCAGTACTTC.

The chain carries TRBV14 and TRBJ2-7; D is undetermined. This CDR3 contains 14 residues. Between the trimmed V and J ends, which lost 0 bases and 3 bases, there was a span of 9 bases. Germline CDR1 is SGHDN and CDR2 is FVKESK. In DNA, the CDR3 is TGTGCCAGCAGCCAAGACCCCTGGGGCTACGAGCAGTACTTC. Protein sequence: CASSQDPWGYEQYF.

The gene calls are TRBV30 and TRBJ2-5; TRBD1 agrees at 7 bases. Germline loops: CDR1 GTSNPN, CDR2 SVGIG (reference sequence). The CDR3 length is 15 residues. The V segment lost 2 bases and the J segment 3 bases; nucleotides outside the gene matches: 9. CDR3 sequence reads: CAWSRGGDQKETQYF. For the CDR3, the DNA is TGTGCCTGGAGTCGAGGGGGCGATCAAAAAGAGACCCAGTACTTC.

The rearrangement links TRBV29-1 to TRBJ2-5; 13 bases map to TRBD2. This CDR3 comprises 14 residues. V was clipped by 4 bases and J by 5 bases; unmatched bases: 4. Germline CDR1 and CDR2: SQVTM and ANQGSEA. This chain's CDR3 is CSVATSGGAETQYF. CDR3 DNA sequence: TGCAGCGTTGCAACTAGCGGGGGGGCCGAGACCCAGTACTTC.

V is TRBV5-1 and J is TRBJ1-4; D remains unclear. CDR3 length equals 14 residues. V was trimmed by 0 bases and J by 5 bases, leaving 8 bases between them. Germline V lookup: CDR1 SGHRS, CDR2 YFSETQ. The CDR3 nucleotides read TGCGCCAGCAGCTTGGAGGGCCGGAATGAAAAACTGTTTTTT. This codes for CASSLEGRNEKLFF.

The chain recombines TRBV2 with TRBJ2-7, with D perhaps TRBD1 (5 bases). CDR3 size: 14 residues. CDR1 and CDR2 from the germline V gene are SNHLY and FYNNEI. With 10 bases removed from V and 0 bases from J, the gap between germline ends came to 16 bases. This chain's CDR3 is CAIGHARSSYEQYF. In DNA, the CDR3 is TGTGCCATCGGACACGCAAGGAGCTCCTACGAGCAGTACTTC.

This clone was recorded a few times. This CDR3 is also generated by other DNA sequences in the sample. This sequence joins TRBV19 and TRBJ2-3; D gene ambiguous. CDR1 is LNHDA, CDR2 SQIVND, per germline (reference sequence). Between the trimmed V and J ends, which lost 10 bases and 1 base, there was a span of 9 bases. This CDR3 spans 12 amino acids. The CDR3 coding sequence is TGTGCCACCCGCCAGGGCACAGATACGCAGTATTTT. The encoded protein is CATRQGTDTQYF.

The rearrangement uses TRBV2 and TRBJ2-3; unclear D gene. V lost 4 bases and J 6 bases, leaving 11 bases between the germline ends. Germline-derived CDR1 and CDR2 are SNHLY and FYNNEI. CDR3 length equals 13 residues. The CDR3 sequence is CASSARRTDTQYF. The CDR3 bases are TGTGCCAGCAGTGCCCGCAGAACGGATACGCAGTATTTT.

The chain has TRBV7-8 and TRBJ2-7; possible D gene TRBD1, 8 bases. Looked up from germline, CDR1 is SGHVS and CDR2 is FQNEAQ. This CDR3 comprises 15 residues. V was pared by 8 bases and J by 1 base, with 18 bases between. The CDR3 DNA is TGTGCCAGCGTGGGGGGGACAGGACTTTCCTACGAGCAGTACTTC. It encodes CASVGGTGLSYEQYF.

This clone was picked up one time. J is TRBJ2-7 and V is TRBV29-1; D might be TRBD1 or TRBD2, each matching 5 bases. CDR3 length: 12 residues. The germline V gene has CDR1 SQVTM and CDR2 ANQGSEA. The V gene lost 6 bases and the J gene lost 3 bases, with 12 bases spanning the gap. The CDR3: CSVSRDGYEQYF. The DNA of the CDR3 is TGCAGCGTAAGCCGGGACGGCTACGAGCAGTACTTC.

On this clone: Mismatch with germline at one junction end may stem from a read error. J is TRBJ2-1 and V is TRBV29-1; 9 nucleotides line up with TRBD1. The CDR3 covers 15 residues. The germline gives CDR1 SQVTM, CDR2 ANQGSEA. CDR3 DNA sequence: TGCAGCGTTGAAGGGGGGACAGGGTTGTACAATGAGCAGCTCTTC. Amino acids: CSVEGGTGLYNEQLF.

The chain is built from TRBV23-1 and TRBJ1-4; maybe TRBD1 (5 bases). TRBV23-1 is known as an ORF, though its function is uncertain. V shed 4 bases and J shed 0 bases, with 15 bases lying between them. This CDR3 contains 17 residues. CDR3 sequence: CASSRIREVATNEKLFF. DNA for the CDR3: TGCGCCAGCAGTCGGATCAGGGAGGTTGCAACTAATGAAAAACTGTTTTTT.

The V call is TRBV5-6, the J call TRBJ1-5; D gene uncertain. This CDR3 has 13 residues. CDR1 is SGHDT, CDR2 YYEEEE, per germline. V gave up 1 base and J gave up 7 bases, with 9 bases separating them. The CDR3 nucleotides read TGTGCCAGCAGCTTGTTATTCGAACAGCCCCAGCATTTT. The encoded protein is CASSLLFEQPQHF.